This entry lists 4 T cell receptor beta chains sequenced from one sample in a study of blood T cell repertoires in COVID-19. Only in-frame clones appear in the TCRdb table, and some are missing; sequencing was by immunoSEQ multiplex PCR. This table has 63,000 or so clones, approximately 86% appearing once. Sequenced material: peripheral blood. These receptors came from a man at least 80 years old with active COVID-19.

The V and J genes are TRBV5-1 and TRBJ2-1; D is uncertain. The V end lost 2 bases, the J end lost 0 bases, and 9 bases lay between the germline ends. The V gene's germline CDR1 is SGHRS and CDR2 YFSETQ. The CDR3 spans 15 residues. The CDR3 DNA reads TGCGCCAGCAGCTTAACGACTTTCTCCTACAATGAGCAGTTCTTC. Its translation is CASSLTTFSYNEQFF. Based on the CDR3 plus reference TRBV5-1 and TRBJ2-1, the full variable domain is KAGVTQTPRYLIKTRGQQVTLSCSPISGHRSVSWYQQTPGQGLQFLFEYFSETQRNKGNFPGRFSGRQFSNSRSEMNVSTLELGDSALYLCASSLTTFSYNEQFFGPGTRLTVL.

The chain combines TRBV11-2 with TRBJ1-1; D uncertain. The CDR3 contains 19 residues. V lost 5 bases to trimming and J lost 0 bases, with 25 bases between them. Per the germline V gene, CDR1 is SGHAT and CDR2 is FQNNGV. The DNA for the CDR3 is TGTGCCAGCAGCCCACGCGCGCAGGCACAGTACACAATGAACACTGAAGCTTTCTTT. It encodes CASSPRAQAQYTMNTEAFF.

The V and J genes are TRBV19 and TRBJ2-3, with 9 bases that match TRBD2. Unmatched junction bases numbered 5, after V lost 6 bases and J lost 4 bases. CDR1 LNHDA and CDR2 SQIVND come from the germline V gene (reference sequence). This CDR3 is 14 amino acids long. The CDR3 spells CASRKAGGADTQYF. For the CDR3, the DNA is TGTGCCAGTAGGAAGGCGGGGGGGGCAGATACGCAGTATTTT.

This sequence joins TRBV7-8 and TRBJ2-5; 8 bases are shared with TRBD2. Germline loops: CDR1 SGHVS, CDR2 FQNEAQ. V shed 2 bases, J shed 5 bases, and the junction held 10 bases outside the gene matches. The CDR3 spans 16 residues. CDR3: CASSLRRGTSGETQYF. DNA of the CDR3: TGTGCCAGCAGCTTACGAAGAGGGACTAGTGGGGAGACCCAGTACTTC.